This T cell receptor (beta chain) was retrieved from a study of cytotoxic CD8 clonotypes in ibrutinib-treated CLL. The study, taken as a whole, reports: Baseline clonality, higher than in age-matched healthy donors, tracked circulating CD8+ T-cell counts. Contraction or stability on treatment characterized the public clonotypes, which were uncommon.

The CDR3 extends over 11 amino acids. Germline values: CDR1 MNHNY, CDR2 SVGAGI (reference sequence). V lost 8 bases and J 3 bases, leaving 7 bases between the germline ends. Roughly 2 micrograms of genomic DNA (from cryopreserved PBMCs) were used for TCR beta libraries. As concerns this clone: Antigen specificity is unknown.

Target depth was 1 in 200,000 to 1 in 1 million T cells, about 10x per clonotype. The table came from immunoSEQ multiplex PCR; TCRdb's copy has only in-frame clones and leaves some out. The table includes approximately 120,000 clones, roughly 84% detected once. This sequence originates from a human donor with chronic lymphocytic leukemia. The sample consisted of PBMCs, taken after 24 months of ibrutinib treatment. V and J are TRBV6-6 and TRBJ1-1; no firm D call. Here the CDR3 DNA reads TGTGCCAGCTCGCGTGACACTGAAGCTTTCTTT. Amino acids: CASSRDTEAFF.